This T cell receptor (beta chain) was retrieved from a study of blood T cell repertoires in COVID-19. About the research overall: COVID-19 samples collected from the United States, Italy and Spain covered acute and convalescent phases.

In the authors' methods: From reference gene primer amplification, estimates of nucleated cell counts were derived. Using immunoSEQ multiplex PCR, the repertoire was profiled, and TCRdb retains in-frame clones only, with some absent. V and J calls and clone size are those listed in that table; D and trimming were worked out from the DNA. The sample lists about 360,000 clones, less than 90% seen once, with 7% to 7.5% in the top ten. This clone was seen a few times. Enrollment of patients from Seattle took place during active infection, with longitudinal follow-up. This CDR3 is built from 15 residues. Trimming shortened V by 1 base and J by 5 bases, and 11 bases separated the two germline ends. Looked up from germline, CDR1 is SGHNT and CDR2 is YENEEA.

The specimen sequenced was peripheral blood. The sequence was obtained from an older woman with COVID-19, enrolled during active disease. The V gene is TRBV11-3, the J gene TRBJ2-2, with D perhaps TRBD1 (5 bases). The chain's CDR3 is CASSLGGAGTGELFF. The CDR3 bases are TGTGCCAGCAGCTTAGGGGGCGCAGGGACCGGGGAGCTGTTTTTT.